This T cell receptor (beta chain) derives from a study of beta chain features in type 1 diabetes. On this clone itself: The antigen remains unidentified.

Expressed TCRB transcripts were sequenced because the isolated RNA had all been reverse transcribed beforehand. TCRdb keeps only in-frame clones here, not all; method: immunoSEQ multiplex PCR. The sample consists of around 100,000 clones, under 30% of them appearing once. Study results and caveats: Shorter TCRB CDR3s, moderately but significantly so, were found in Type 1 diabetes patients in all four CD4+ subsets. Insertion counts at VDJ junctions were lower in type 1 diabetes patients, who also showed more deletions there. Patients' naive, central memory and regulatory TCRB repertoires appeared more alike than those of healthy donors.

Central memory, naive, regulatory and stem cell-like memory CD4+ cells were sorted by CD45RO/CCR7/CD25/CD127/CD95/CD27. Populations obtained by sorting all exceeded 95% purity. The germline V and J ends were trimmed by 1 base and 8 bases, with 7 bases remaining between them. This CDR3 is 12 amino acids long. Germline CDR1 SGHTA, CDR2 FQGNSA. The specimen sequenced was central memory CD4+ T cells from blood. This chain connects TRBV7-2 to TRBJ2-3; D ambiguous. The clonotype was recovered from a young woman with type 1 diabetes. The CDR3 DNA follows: TGTGCCAGCAGCTTAGATCTCGGTACGCAGTATTTT. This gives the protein CASSLDLGTQYF.